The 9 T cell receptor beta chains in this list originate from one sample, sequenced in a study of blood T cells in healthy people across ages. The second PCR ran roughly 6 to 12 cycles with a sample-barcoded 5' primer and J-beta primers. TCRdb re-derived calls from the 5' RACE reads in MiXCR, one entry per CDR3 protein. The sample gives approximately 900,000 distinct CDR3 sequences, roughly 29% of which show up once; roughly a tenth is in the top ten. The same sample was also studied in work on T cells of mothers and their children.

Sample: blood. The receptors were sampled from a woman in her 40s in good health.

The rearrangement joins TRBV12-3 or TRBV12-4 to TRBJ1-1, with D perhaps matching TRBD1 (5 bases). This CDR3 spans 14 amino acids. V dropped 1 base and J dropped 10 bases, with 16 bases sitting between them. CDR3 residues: CASSLGGSGYVAFF. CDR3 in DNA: TGTGCCAGCAGTTTAGGGGGGAGCGGGTATGTAGCTTTCTTT.

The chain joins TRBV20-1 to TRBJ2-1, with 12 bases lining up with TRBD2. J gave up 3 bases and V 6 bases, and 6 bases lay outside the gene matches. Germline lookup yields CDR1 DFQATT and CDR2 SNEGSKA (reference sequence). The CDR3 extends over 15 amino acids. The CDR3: CSATPTSGSYNEQFF. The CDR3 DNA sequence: TGCAGTGCCACGCCGACTAGCGGGAGCTACAATGAGCAGTTCTTC.

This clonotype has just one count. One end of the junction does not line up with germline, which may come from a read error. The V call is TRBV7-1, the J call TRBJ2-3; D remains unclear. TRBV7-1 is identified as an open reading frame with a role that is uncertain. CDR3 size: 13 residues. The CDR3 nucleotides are TGTGCCAGCACTCACGCGTGGGCAGATACGCAGTATTTC. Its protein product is CASTHAWADTQYF.

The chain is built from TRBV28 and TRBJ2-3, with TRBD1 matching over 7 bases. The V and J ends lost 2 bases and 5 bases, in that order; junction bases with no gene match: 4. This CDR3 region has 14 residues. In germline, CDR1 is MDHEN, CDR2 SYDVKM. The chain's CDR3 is CASSLDRAIDTQYF. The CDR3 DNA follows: TGTGCCAGCAGTTTAGACAGGGCGATAGATACGCAGTATTTT.

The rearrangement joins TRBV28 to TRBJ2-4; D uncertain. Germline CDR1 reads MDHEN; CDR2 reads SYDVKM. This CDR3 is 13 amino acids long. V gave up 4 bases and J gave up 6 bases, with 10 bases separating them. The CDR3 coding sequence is TGTGCCAGCAGTTATCAACAGAGAAACATTCAGTACTTC. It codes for CASSYQQRNIQYF.

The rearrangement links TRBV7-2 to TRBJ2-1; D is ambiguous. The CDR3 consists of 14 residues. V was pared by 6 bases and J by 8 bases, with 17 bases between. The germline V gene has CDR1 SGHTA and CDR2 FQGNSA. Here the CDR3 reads CASSEAKSSDEQFF. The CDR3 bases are TGTGCCAGCAGTGAAGCCAAATCGAGCGATGAGCAGTTCTTC.

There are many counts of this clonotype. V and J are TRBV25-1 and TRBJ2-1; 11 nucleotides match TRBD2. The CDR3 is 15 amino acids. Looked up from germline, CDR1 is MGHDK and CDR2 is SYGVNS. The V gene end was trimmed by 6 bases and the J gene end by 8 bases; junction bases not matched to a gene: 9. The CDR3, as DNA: TGTGCCAGCAGCCTAGCGGGGGGTAGTTATGATGAGCAGTTCTTC. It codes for CASSLAGGSYDEQFF.

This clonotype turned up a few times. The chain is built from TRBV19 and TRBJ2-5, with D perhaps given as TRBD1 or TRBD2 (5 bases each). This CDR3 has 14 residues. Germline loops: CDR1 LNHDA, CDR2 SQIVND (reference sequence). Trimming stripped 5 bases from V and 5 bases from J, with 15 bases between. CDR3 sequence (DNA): TGTGCCAGTAGTGCCGCGACTTGGGGGGAGACCCAGTACTTC. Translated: CASSAATWGETQYF.

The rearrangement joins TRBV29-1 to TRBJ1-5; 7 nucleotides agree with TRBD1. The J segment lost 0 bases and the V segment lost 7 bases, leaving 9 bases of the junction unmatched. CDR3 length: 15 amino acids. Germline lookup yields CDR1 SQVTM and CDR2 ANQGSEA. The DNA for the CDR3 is TGCAGCGCTGGGGGGGACAGTCTTAGCAATCAGCCCCAGCATTTT. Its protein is CSAGGDSLSNQPQHF.